These 16 T cell receptor beta chains were all obtained from the same sample, sequenced in a study of OX40 agonist ivuxolimab in advanced cancers. The table came from immunoSEQ multiplex PCR; TCRdb's copy has only in-frame clones and leaves some out. The table lists tens of thousands of clones, roughly 82% of them singletons. The sample in question was CD4+ or CD8+ T cells sorted from blood, obtained in a trial of the OX40 agonist ivuxolimab. Receptors were obtained from an adult with an advanced solid tumor such as melanoma, head and neck, liver or kidney cancer.

J is TRBJ1-5 and V is TRBV21-1. TRBV21-1 is listed as a pseudogene. This CDR3 has 17 residues. The CDR3 spells CASSKALLPGSNQPQHF. DNA for the CDR3: TGTGCCAGCAGCAAAGCGCTTCTTCCGGGTAGCAATCAGCCCCAGCATTTT.

The V call is TRBV10-3, the J call TRBJ2-4; possibly TRBD1 or TRBD2 for D (6 bases each). Germline values: CDR1 ENHRY, CDR2 SYGVKD. The V gene lost 11 bases and the J gene lost 0 bases, with 17 bases spanning the gap. CDR3 length equals 15 residues. The CDR3 reads CASMEGGEAKNIQYF. DNA of the CDR3: TGTGCCTCAATGGAGGGGGGCGAAGCCAAAAACATTCAGTACTTC.

The rearrangement uses TRBV6-1 and TRBJ1-3; D possibly corresponds to TRBD1 (6 bases). Trimming pared 8 bases from V and 7 bases from J, leaving 9 bases between. Germline V lookup: CDR1 MNHNS, CDR2 SASEGT. The CDR3 covers 11 residues. The CDR3 here is CASQRGNTIYF. As DNA, the CDR3 is TGTGCCAGCCAAAGGGGGAACACCATATATTTT.

This chain connects TRBV6-6 to TRBJ1-6, with D possibly being TRBD1 (5 bases). CDR3 length equals 14 residues. CDR1 and CDR2 from the germline V gene are MNHNY and SVGAGI (reference sequence). The germline V and J ends were trimmed by 1 base and 13 bases, with 14 bases remaining between them. The CDR3: CASSYFGQGTPLHF. In DNA form, the CDR3 reads TGTGCCAGCAGTTACTTCGGGCAGGGAACCCCCCTCCACTTT.

In this sample, this clone turned up a few times. The V call is TRBV19, the J call TRBJ1-1, with a weak D call TRBD1 (5 bases). The CDR3 has 13 amino acids. Trimming removed 3 bases at V and 10 bases at J, with 15 bases between. Germline V CDR1 and CDR2: LNHDA, SQIVND (reference sequence). CDR3: CASSISRDGGAFF. CDR3 sequence (DNA): TGTGCCAGTAGTATTTCCAGGGACGGCGGAGCTTTCTTT.

The gene calls are TRBV6-1 and TRBJ1-2; maybe TRBD1 (6 bases). The CDR3 consists of 13 residues. Trimming stripped 4 bases from V and 8 bases from J, with 14 bases between. Germline V gene sequence: CDR1 MNHNS, CDR2 SASEGT. Written as DNA, the CDR3 is TGTGCCAGCAGTGTTTCAGGGGATTTCGGCTACACCTTC. Its protein is CASSVSGDFGYTF.

In this sample, this clone turned up a few times. V gene TRBV21-1 combines with J gene TRBJ1-2; the table's D call of TRBD1 was not tested on the DNA. TRBV21-1 corresponds to a pseudogene. CDR3 length equals 12 residues. CDR3 nucleotides: TGTGCCAGCAGCCATCGACAGGAACGTTACACCTTC. Encoded protein: CASSHRQERYTF.

The genes are TRBV7-2 and TRBJ2-7, with D maybe TRBD1 (6 bases). Germline CDR1 and CDR2: SGHTA and FQGNSA. V was cut by 7 bases and J by 6 bases, with 16 bases left in between. This CDR3 has 13 residues. The CDR3 DNA reads as TGTGCCAGCACCAACAGGGTAACAGGCGAGCAGTACTTC. Residues: CASTNRVTGEQYF.

This chain joins TRBV7-9 and TRBJ1-6; D is uncertain. The ends were cut back, 6 bases at V and 5 bases at J, with 11 bases in the middle. CDR3 size: 14 residues. Looked up from germline, CDR1 is SEHNR and CDR2 is FQNEAQ (reference sequence). In DNA form, the CDR3 reads TGTGCCAGCAGTCTACAACAAAATAATTCACCCCTCCACTTT. This translates into CASSLQQNNSPLHF. Full variable domain (rest looked up from reference TRBV7-9 and TRBJ1-6): DTGVSQNPRHKITKRGQNVTFRCDPISEHNRLYWYRQTLGQGPEFLTYFQNEAQLEKSRLLSDRFSAERPKGSFSTLEIQRTEQGDSAMYLCASSLQQNNSPLHFGNGTRLTVT.

The chain links TRBV5-1 to TRBJ2-7; maybe TRBD1 (5 bases). CDR3 length equals 13 residues. V lost 7 bases and J 2 bases, leaving 13 bases between the germline ends. Germline values: CDR1 SGHRS, CDR2 YFSETQ. CDR3 in DNA: TGCGCCAGCTCTGAGCCAGGGCCCTACGAGCAGTACTTC. Translated, it gives CASSEPGPYEQYF.

The rearrangement links TRBV19 to TRBJ2-1; D remains ambiguous. This CDR3 region has 11 residues. From germline, CDR1 is LNHDA and CDR2 SQIVND (reference sequence). V lost 1 base and J 8 bases, leaving 3 bases between the germline ends. The CDR3 DNA follows: TGTGCCAGTAGTATAGGTGATGAGCAGTTCTTC. It is translated as CASSIGDEQFF.

This chain uses TRBV5-4 with TRBJ1-5; 7 positions match TRBD1. This CDR3 contains 17 residues. Germline trimming cut 4 bases from V and 2 bases from J; bases unmatched to any gene: 12. From germline, CDR1 is SGHNT and CDR2 YYREEE (reference sequence). The CDR3 loop is CASSPAPGGEGNQPQHF. CDR3 sequence (DNA): TGTGCCAGCAGCCCAGCCCCAGGGGGTGAGGGCAATCAGCCCCAGCATTTT.

The V gene is TRBV4-2, the J gene TRBJ1-3, with D hard to call. CDR3 length: 16 residues. V was trimmed by 1 base and J by 4 bases, leaving 14 bases between them. The germline V gene has CDR1 LGHNA and CDR2 YNFKEQ. CDR3 in amino acids: CASSQAFGGSGNTIYF. CDR3 nucleotide sequence: TGTGCCAGCAGCCAAGCATTTGGCGGGTCGGGAAACACCATATATTTT.

The rearrangement links TRBV7-3 to TRBJ2-1; 8 bases align to TRBD2. The CDR3 contains 15 residues. Germline V lookup: CDR1 SGHTA, CDR2 FQGTGA. V shed 6 bases and J 3 bases; nucleotides not matched to a gene: 7. DNA of the CDR3: TGTGCCAGCAGTTTACTAGCGGACAACTACAATGAGCAGTTCTTC. Translating it yields CASSLLADNYNEQFF.

The chain uses TRBV15 and TRBJ1-5; D unresolved. Germline assignment: CDR1 LNHNV and CDR2 YYDKDF (reference sequence). The CDR3 loop spans 12 amino acids. The V gene lost 3 bases and the J gene lost 4 bases, with 4 bases spanning the gap. The CDR3 DNA sequence: TGTGCCACCAGCAGCCTAAATCAGCCCCAGCATTTT. It translates to CATSSLNQPQHF.

This chain uses TRBV7-3 with TRBJ2-1; 13 bases match TRBD2. The V gene's germline CDR1 is SGHTA and CDR2 FQGTGA. This CDR3 is 20 amino acids long. V was pared by 5 bases and J by 2 bases, with 15 bases of the junction left unmatched. CDR3 sequence (DNA): TGTGCCAGCAGCCCGGAGCCGGGACTAGCGGGGTTTAGGACCTACAATGAGCAGTTCTTC. It codes for CASSPEPGLAGFRTYNEQFF.